The 2 T cell receptor beta chains below were found in one sample sequenced in a study of cytomegalovirus exposure and HLA in healthy donors. 60 Vbeta and 13 Jbeta primers were used in PCR. Using immunoSEQ multiplex PCR, the repertoire was profiled, and TCRdb retains in-frame clones only, with some absent. The sample carries hundreds of thousands of clones, approximately 82% recorded once. The sample comprised PBMCs. The receptors derive from a man younger than 35 in good health and CMV-seronegative.

The CDR3 sequence is CATPSGTKSNYGYTF. The CDR3, as DNA: TGTGCCACTCCCTCCGGGACAAAGAGCAACTATGGCTACACCTTC. The chain couples TRBV28 to TRBJ1-2, with D possibly matching TRBD1 (6 bases). Germline assignment: CDR1 MDHEN and CDR2 SYDVKM. Trimming removed 10 bases from V and 2 bases from J, with 20 bases in between. This CDR3 is 15 amino acids long.

This clone was picked up one time. This sequence joins TRBV5-1 and TRBJ2-5; 8 positions agree with TRBD2. Per germline, CDR1 SGHRS and CDR2 YFSETQ. This CDR3 region has 14 residues. With V trimmed by 5 bases and J by 7 bases, 10 bases remained unmatched. DNA for the CDR3: TGCGCCAGCAGTCCCGGGACTAGTTGGGTGACCCAGTACTTC. Its translation: CASSPGTSWVTQYF.